This TCR beta chain is drawn from a study of post-analysis software for immune sequencing data (dated by TCRdb to about 2015). With regard to the full study: Disease courses on record covered relapsing-remitting, secondary progressive and progressive-relapsing multiple sclerosis, though some patients had no subtype annotation. The patient repertoires were compared against fewer than twelve previously published healthy control repertoires obtained from donors aged 6 to 25 years. A subset of samples was prepared in parallel using single-end sample barcoding, then pooled and co-amplified after Illumina adapter ligation.

Turning to this clonotype: Its target antigen remains unknown. No much larger clone is present one base from it, and per-base qualities are unavailable.

The library came from PCR. Sequencing was carried out with an Illumina HiSeq 2500. Unique molecular identifiers were incorporated into TCR beta cDNA libraries to reduce PCR and sequencing biases. Roughly 500,000 cDNA molecules were obtained for every 1 to 10 million input T cells, so each molecule roughly corresponded to one T cell. The patient libraries were prepared and sequenced using the same protocol as the earlier healthy control dataset. Samples belonging to the same batch were prepared together, multiplexed and sequenced on a shared HiSeq lane. In the paper's pipeline: Raw barcoded reads were processed with MIGEC, discarding single-read molecular identifier groups before consensus assembly and CDR3 extraction. Clonotype tables were post-analysed with VDJtools, and diversity was normalized by down-sampling all datasets to the smallest sample size. Repertoire overlap clustering matched CDR3 amino acid but not nucleotide sequences to correct batch-related cross-sample contamination. TCRdb redid the processing of the public reads, applying fastp at Q25 and MiXCR, and retained in-frame beta chains. Every distinct CDR3 protein forms one entry, paired with its most common genes and DNA. TCRdb assigned the V and J calls; the authors' analysis was not used. Here the sample has under 200,000 distinct CDR3 sequences; 30% to 45% occur a single time. The ten largest clones add up to 25% to 35% of the sample.

What the research found in general, with its limitations: Patients showed significantly higher frequencies than controls for five TRBV segments, among them TRBV5-6, TRBV5-1 and TRBV20-1. Strong co-clustering of samples prepared in the same batch was shown by direct clustering with F measure, prompting a batch-effect correction. The multiple sclerosis patient group was slightly younger than the control group. Compared with controls, multiple sclerosis patients had significantly lower normalized Chao1 diversity, a finding suggesting substantial peripheral T-cell clonal expansion.

Trimming removed 3 bases from V and 0 bases from J, leaving 12 bases between the germline ends. The CDR3 has 15 amino acids, counting the end cysteine and phenylalanine. The sequence is cut down to CDR3 DNA, 45 bases in frame from base 1. As encoded in the germline V gene, CDR1 is SGHTA while CDR2 is FQGNSA. This specimen's time point label, interpreted: second blood draw from one MS patient after hematopoietic stem cell transplantation. To demonstrate the VDJtools post-analysis software, the study profiled TCR beta repertoires from the peripheral blood of approximately twelve young patients with multiple sclerosis. The patients with multiple sclerosis were children and adolescents between roughly 6 and 15 years of age.

The chain links TRBV7-2 with TRBJ2-7; the D segment could be TRBD2, given 5 matching bases. This specimen was blood, taken after autologous hematopoietic stem cell transplantation. This sequence was found in a girl aged 10 to 17 with multiple sclerosis. Donor details come from another sample of the same person, matched by shared clones. In nucleotides, the sequence is TGTGCCAGCAGCTTGGTCGGGATGCCCTCCTACGAGCAGTACTTC. This yields the protein CASSLVGMPSYEQYF.